This entry is about one T cell receptor (beta chain). This sample is part of a study of T cells expressing NK-cell markers. The CDR3 runs to 15 residues. Germline CDR1 KGHSH, CDR2 LQKENI. After re-calling the 5' RACE reads, TCRdb lists one entry per CDR3 protein, DNA absent. Recorded here are roughly 280,000 distinct CDR3 sequences; the top ten clones represent about 0.4%. The gene calls are TRBV18 and TRBJ1-6; the TRBD1 assignment by TCRdb is unverifiable without DNA. This clonotype originated in a man between 18 and 29 years old in good health. Sequencing was done on a sample of blood T cells: a sorted CD56 or NKG2C T cell subset, CD4+ or CD8+ T cells, or bulk PBMC T cells (not recorded which). CDR3 amino acids: CASSPPGQYNSPLHF.